This TCR beta chain appears in the sequencing data of a study of cytomegalovirus exposure and HLA in healthy donors. Produced via immunoSEQ multiplex PCR; TCRdb's table is partial and in-frame only. The sample holds 130,000 to 150,000 clones, 88% seen once. Overall study findings and caveats: The study put under 200 TCR beta chains on its list as cytomegalovirus-associated. In vitro data verified a few CMV-associated chains as specific for CMV antigens.

V shed 1 base and J 7 bases; nucleotides not matched to a gene: 11. CDR1 is SGHTA, CDR2 FQGNSA, per germline. The CDR3 is 17 amino acids. On this clone: Its target is not known.

V and J are TRBV7-2 and TRBJ2-1, with 9 bases identical to TRBD2. Sequenced input: PBMCs. This clonotype was obtained from a woman in her late teens or twenties in good health and CMV-seropositive. The CDR3 here is CASSLVLAGNIGNEQFF. The CDR3 DNA reads TGTGCCAGCAGCTTAGTGCTAGCGGGAAACATAGGGAATGAGCAGTTCTTC. Full variable domain (outside the CDR3, taken from reference TRBV7-2 and TRBJ2-1): GAGVSQSPSNKVTEKGKDVELRCDPISGHTALYWYRQSLGQGLEFLIYFQGNSAPDKSGLPSDRFSAERTGGSVSTLTIQRTQQEDSAVYLCASSLVLAGNIGNEQFFGPGTRLTVL.